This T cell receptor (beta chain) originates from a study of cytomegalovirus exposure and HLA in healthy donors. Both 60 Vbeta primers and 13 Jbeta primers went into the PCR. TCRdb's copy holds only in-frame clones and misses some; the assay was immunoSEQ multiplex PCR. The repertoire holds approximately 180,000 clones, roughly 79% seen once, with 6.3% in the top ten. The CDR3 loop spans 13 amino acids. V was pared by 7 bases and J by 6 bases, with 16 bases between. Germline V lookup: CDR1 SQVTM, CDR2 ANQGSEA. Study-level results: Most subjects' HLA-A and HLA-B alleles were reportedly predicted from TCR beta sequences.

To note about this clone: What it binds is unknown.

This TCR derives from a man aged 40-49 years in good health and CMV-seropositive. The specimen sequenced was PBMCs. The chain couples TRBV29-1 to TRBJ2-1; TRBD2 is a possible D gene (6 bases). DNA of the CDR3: TGCAGCGCATGCAGACTAGTGGGCAATGAGCAGTTCTTC. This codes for CSACRLVGNEQFF.